This T cell receptor beta chain originates from a study of beta chain features in type 1 diabetes. Study conclusions and caveats: Short templates might get an advantage during PCR, and this would be equal in patients and controls.

There are a few counts of this clone. Its matching antigen is unknown. CDR3 length: 13 residues. V dropped 4 bases and J dropped 8 bases, with 11 bases sitting between them. Germline-derived CDR1 and CDR2 are SNHLY and FYNNEI. Sequencing targeted expressed TCRB transcripts, as all isolated RNA had been reverse transcribed. Measured with immunoSEQ multiplex PCR; TCRdb has only the in-frame clones, and not every one. The sample has around 500,000 clones, 9.5% to 12% seen once. This TCR was sampled from a woman aged 18-29 years in good health. The chain uses TRBV2 and TRBJ1-4; weak D call: TRBD1 (6 bases). Sequencing was done on a sample of naive CD4+ T cells from blood. This CDR3 reads CASSVGQLEKLFF. The CDR3 coding sequence is TGTGCCAGCAGTGTAGGACAGTTGGAAAAACTGTTTTTT.